This T cell receptor (beta chain) was captured in a study of blood T cell repertoires in COVID-19. Cohort 3 recovery required two negative PCRs, clearance, or symptom resolution. Generated by immunoSEQ multiplex PCR, the TCRdb table keeps only in-frame clones and is missing some. The sample records 200,000 to 300,000 clones, approximately 90% being singletons. Sequences were obtained from PBMCs or T cells enriched from blood (not recorded which). The receptor was isolated from a woman under 40 who had recovered from COVID-19.

CDR3 loop: CASSENRDRGRYGYTF. Here the CDR3 DNA reads TGTGCCAGCAGTGAAAATAGGGACAGGGGACGCTATGGCTACACCTTC. The chain joins TRBV2 to TRBJ1-2; 10 bases are shared with TRBD1. Germline CDR1 reads SNHLY; CDR2 reads FYNNEI. The CDR3 is 16 residues long. After removal of 2 bases from V and 4 bases from J, the junction contained 7 bases not matched to a gene. Based on the CDR3 plus reference TRBV2 and TRBJ1-2, the full variable domain is EPEVTQTPSHQVTQMGQEVILRCVPISNHLYFYWYRQILGQKVEFLVSFYNNEISEKSEIFDDQFSVERPDGSNFTLKIRSTKLEDSAMYFCASSENRDRGRYGYTFGSGTRLTVV.